This TCR beta chain stems from a study of shared clonotypes between healthy human individuals. Findings and caveats of the study: With a few donors compared, roughly 5% of naive CD4 clonotypes were shared. In contrast to clonotypes shared by all four donors, non-shared clonotypes had lower generation probabilities.

There are 15 residues in the CDR3. Germline V gene data show CDR1 as SQVTM and CDR2 as ANQGSEA. Between the trimmed V and J ends, which lost 6 bases and 0 bases, there was a span of 15 bases. A word on this clone: Its antigen remains unidentified.

Replicate PCRs from sorted subsets contained about 200 ng DNA, which is tens of thousands of T cell genomes. Data came from immunoSEQ multiplex PCR; TCRdb stores just in-frame clones and leaves some out. Among millions of clones listed, just over 90% were seen once. The sequenced material came from naive CD4+ T cells sorted from blood. Subset of the sample: CD45RA+ positively selected. The receptor was derived from a man aged 18 to 29 in good health. V gene TRBV29-1 combines with J gene TRBJ2-1; unclear D gene. The CDR3 DNA sequence: TGCAGCGTCTCAGGCTGGATGAGCTCCTACAATGAGCAGTTCTTC. It codes for CSVSGWMSSYNEQFF.